This T cell receptor beta chain emerged from a study of a mutant IDH1 vaccine in newly diagnosed glioma. Time point in this sample: week 35, safety follow-up. Vaccine doses each comprised 300 ug of mutant IDH1 20-mer peptide, with topical imiquimod. The V gene's germline CDR1 is SGHRS and CDR2 YFSETQ. The CDR3 covers 14 residues. V dropped 4 bases and J dropped 1 base, with 11 bases sitting between them. Details on this clone: Its matching antigen is unknown.

Data came from immunoSEQ multiplex PCR; TCRdb stores just in-frame clones and leaves some out. The sample has around 40,000 clones; roughly nine tenths are singletons. General study findings and limits: The vaccine induced immune responses, and these occurred in roughly 93% of patients. Pseudoprogression showed no apparent link to changes in top peripheral T cell clonotypes.

The clonotype was recovered from a middle-aged man with glioma. Specimen: PBMCs, collected from a glioma patient whose treatment included an IDH1 peptide vaccine. The chain employs TRBV5-1 and TRBJ1-1, with D maybe TRBD1 (5 bases). The CDR3 region has the DNA TGCGCCAGCAGCCCACAGGTCACGAACACTGAAGCTTTCTTT. Translation: CASSPQVTNTEAFF.